The clone carrying this T cell receptor beta chain was detected once. The sample originates from a study of blood T cell repertoires in COVID-19. At the level of the study: Specimens from acute and convalescent COVID-19 originated in the United States, Italy and Spain.

The germline V gene has CDR1 SEHNR and CDR2 FQNEAQ (reference sequence). This CDR3 is built from 14 residues. The V and J ends lost 3 bases and 1 base respectively, with 9 bases between them. TCRdb keeps only in-frame clones here, not all; method: immunoSEQ multiplex PCR. Found here are tens of thousands of clones, more than 75% of them singletons; the top ten hold 15% to 18%. V is TRBV7-9 and J is TRBJ1-1; D is undetermined. The TCR sequence derives from a human donor in a cohort sampled during active COVID-19. Material for sequencing was peripheral blood. The CDR3 here is CASSFEFGNTEAFF. The CDR3 DNA is TGTGCCAGCAGCTTTGAGTTCGGGAACACTGAAGCTTTCTTT.